This T cell receptor beta chain originates from a study of early T cells in non-severe SARS-CoV-2 infection. The overall study: Sequencing used unsorted whole-blood bulk RNA, so chains lack pairing.

V lost 4 bases and J lost 4, with 8 bases in between. Germline assignment: CDR1 MNHEY and CDR2 SVGEGT. CDR3 size: 13 residues. The study's findings and limits: Missing private and CD4 specificities, VDJdb matching favored anti-spike CD8 responses.

TCRdb passed the 5' RACE reads through MiXCR, listing each CDR3 protein once. The repertoire holds around 44,000 distinct CDR3 sequences, with around 9.5% as singletons. There are many counts of this clonotype. Its antigen is not identified. The rearrangement uses TRBV6-2 or TRBV6-3 and TRBJ2-4, with D unresolved. The sample consisted of whole blood. The source of this sequence is an adult who was a healthcare worker with PCR-confirmed SARS-CoV-2 infection or an uninfected control (not recorded which). The CDR3 sequence: CASSSTRKNIQYF. For the CDR3, the DNA is TGTGCCAGCAGTTCCACTCGGAAAAACATTCAGTACTTC.